Listed below are T cell receptor beta chains from one sample, sequenced in a study of response to subunit inactivated influenza vaccine. MiXCR, applied by TCRdb to the RT-PCR reads, yields one record per CDR3 protein. The sample lists almost 600,000 distinct CDR3 sequences, approximately 14% occurring once. Here the sequenced sample was PBMCs from blood, taken about 13 days after vaccination. The receptors come from a man between 45 and 60 years old who received an inactivated influenza vaccine. Each CDR3 is given without its conserved first and last residue.

V	CDR3
TRBV18	ASSPGAGVGETQY
TRBV7-9	ASSLASRVETQY
TRBV12-3/TRBV12-4	ASSFGSANEQF
TRBV7-9	ASSLINYGYT
TRBV24-1	ATSDFPRNEQF
TRBV2	ASPRAGVADTQY
TRBV29-1	SVERSGTEAF
TRBV28	ASSHRGYPYNEQF
TRBV29-1	SVYRGYGYT
TRBV28	ASTGKSYEQY
TRBV20-1	SARDLTGVSYEQY
TRBV5-1	ASSLTGTYNQPQH
TRBV4-1	ASSQERRGGNEQY